This T cell receptor beta chain was profiled in a study of post-analysis software for immune sequencing data. Across the whole study: The cohort encompassed relapsing-remitting, secondary progressive and progressive-relapsing multiple sclerosis disease courses.

TCR beta cDNA libraries had unique molecular identifiers. T cells numbering roughly 0.85 to 11 million gave rise to roughly 0.5 million cDNA molecules. TCRdb passed the PCR reads through MiXCR, listing each CDR3 protein once. The sample holds approximately 360,000 distinct CDR3 sequences, roughly 36% seen once. General study points: Batch-matched samples strongly co-clustered by F measure. Significantly lower normalized Chao1 diversity was found in patients with multiple sclerosis relative to controls. Among roughly 5 TRBV segments more frequent in patients than controls were TRBV5-6, TRBV5-1 and TRBV20-1.

About this clonotype: Its antigen remains unknown.

CDR3 length: 15 amino acids. The germline V gene has CDR1 MDHEN and CDR2 SYDVKM. The ends lost 6 bases at V and 7 bases at J; junction bases unmatched: 10. The receptor was isolated from a girl between 5 and 17 years old with multiple sclerosis. The chain links TRBV28 to TRBJ1-2, with 11 nucleotides matching TRBD1. Sequencing was performed on blood. CDR3: CASSLGGQGAGGYTF. CDR3 DNA: TGTGCCAGCAGCTTAGGCGGACAGGGGGCGGGTGGCTACACCTTC.